A single sample is the source of the 17 T cell receptor beta chains below, sequenced in a study of T cell responses to AZD1222 COVID-19 vaccine. The protocol was immunoSEQ multiplex PCR, while the TCRdb copy is restricted to in-frame clones and leaves out a portion. The sample records about 130,000 clones, approximately 88% being singletons. This material consisted of peripheral blood, taken on day 0 of AZD1222 vaccination. The receptors were gathered from an adult in good health.

The rearrangement uses TRBV6-1 and TRBJ1-2; D is unclear. The CDR3 extends over 14 amino acids. The V end lost 0 bases, the J end lost 4 bases, and 9 bases lay between the germline ends. Germline loops: CDR1 MNHNS, CDR2 SASEGT. The CDR3, as DNA: TGTGCCAGCAGTGAAGCTGGCGGGAGCTATGGCTACACCTTC. Translated, it gives CASSEAGGSYGYTF.

There are a few counts of this clone. The J gene is TRBJ2-7, the V gene TRBV7-2; 7 nucleotides align to TRBD2. In germline, CDR1 is SGHTA, CDR2 FQGNSA. V lost 3 bases, J lost 3 bases, and 5 bases stayed unmatched. The CDR3 loop spans 14 amino acids. The CDR3 spells CASSFGRDYYEQYF. DNA of the CDR3: TGTGCCAGCAGCTTCGGCAGGGACTACTACGAGCAGTACTTC.

In its sample, this clone was seen a few times. The V gene is TRBV10-3, the J gene TRBJ1-1, with a tentative D call TRBD1 (5 bases). There are 13 residues in the CDR3. V was clipped by 6 bases and J by 1 base, with 9 bases between them. CDR1 is ENHRY, CDR2 SYGVKD, per germline. CDR3 bases: TGTGCCATCAGCCAGACAGAGAACACTGAAGCTTTCTTT. This codes for CAISQTENTEAFF.

This clone appeared once. The rearrangement links TRBV5-8 to TRBJ2-3; 12 bases agree with TRBD1. There are 15 residues in the CDR3. Losses at the gene ends were 2 bases for V and 7 bases for J; bases not matched to a gene: 5. Per the germline V gene, CDR1 is SGHTS and CDR2 is YDEGEE. CDR3 loop: CASSLMGQGANTQYF. The DNA of the CDR3 is TGTGCCAGCAGCTTAATGGGACAGGGGGCAAATACGCAGTATTTT.

This clone was observed once. This chain connects TRBV7-3 to TRBJ1-6, with D possibly TRBD1 on 5 matching bases. The CDR3 runs to 14 residues. V shed 5 bases and J shed 4 bases, with 9 bases lying between them. Germline CDR1 is SGHTA and CDR2 is FQGTGA. The CDR3 sequence: CASSPGDYNSPLHF. The CDR3 DNA reads as TGTGCCAGCAGCCCGGGGGATTATAATTCACCCCTCCACTTT.

The chain recombines TRBV7-6 with TRBJ2-7; D is unresolved. This CDR3 spans 13 amino acids. Trimming removed 4 bases at V and 7 bases at J, with 14 bases between. Germline assignment: CDR1 SGHVS and CDR2 FNYEAQ. This CDR3 reads CASSSYRGPEQYF. The CDR3 DNA reads TGTGCCAGCAGCTCCTACCGTGGGCCTGAGCAGTACTTC.

The chain recombines TRBV29-1 with TRBJ1-2; 8 bases align to TRBD1. The CDR3 sequence is 13 residues long. Germline CDR1 and CDR2: SQVTM and ANQGSEA. The trim removed 3 bases at V and 8 bases at J, leaving 8 bases unmatched. CDR3 sequence (DNA): TGCAGCGTTGACCGACAGGGGTTGGGCGGCTACACCTTC. It codes for CSVDRQGLGGYTF.

This clone turned up a few times. The chain combines TRBV5-4 with TRBJ1-6; 9 bases are a match to TRBD1. V lost 0 bases and J lost 7; bases outside the gene matches: 5. Germline V gives CDR1 SGHNT, CDR2 YYREEE (reference sequence). The CDR3 consists of 16 residues. CDR3 sequence (DNA): TGTGCCAGCAGCTTGGAGGGGACAGGGAGAAATTCACCCCTCCACTTT. The encoded protein is CASSLEGTGRNSPLHF. Looking up the rest from reference TRBV5-4 and TRBJ1-6 gives the full variable domain: ETGVTQSPTHLIKTRGQQVTLRCSSQSGHNTVSWYQQALGQGPQFIFQYYREEENGRGNFPPRFSGLQFPNYSSELNVNALELDDSALYLCASSLEGTGRNSPLHFGNGTRLTVT.

The V and J genes are TRBV18 and TRBJ2-2; 8 nucleotides match TRBD2. Losses at the gene ends were 4 bases for V and 7 bases for J; bases not matched to a gene: 17. The V gene's germline CDR1 is KGHSH and CDR2 LQKENI. The CDR3 consists of 18 residues. The CDR3 loop is CASSRPGLGLGSRGELFF. In DNA, the CDR3 is TGTGCCAGCTCACGGCCGGGACTAGGGCTGGGCTCGCGCGGGGAGCTGTTTTTT. The variable domain in full, with the rest retrieved from reference TRBV18 and TRBJ2-2, is NAGVMQNPRHLVRRRGQEARLRCSPMKGHSHVYWYRQLPEEGLKFMVYLQKENIIDESGMPKERFSAEFPKEGPSILRIQQVVRGDSAAYFCASSRPGLGLGSRGELFFGEGSRLTVL.

This sequence joins TRBV6-6 and TRBJ1-2, with D possibly matching TRBD1 (6 bases). The germline gives CDR1 MNHNY, CDR2 SVGAGI (reference sequence). V lost 5 bases, J lost 4 bases, and 14 bases lay in between. This CDR3 comprises 14 residues. The CDR3 region has the DNA TGTGCCAGCAGTCAACAGGGATCCGGCTATGGCTACACCTTC. Translating gives CASSQQGSGYGYTF.

The chain combines TRBV3-1 (or the pseudogene TRBV3-2) with TRBJ2-1, with D maybe TRBD1 (6 bases). CDR3 length: 16 residues. Looked up from germline, CDR1 is LGHDT and CDR2 is YNNKEL (reference sequence). V lost 7 bases, J lost 1 base, and 17 bases lay in between. In DNA, the CDR3 is TGTGCCAGCAAACAGGGTGGTCCATGGTCCTACAATGAGCAGTTCTTC. This gives the protein CASKQGGPWSYNEQFF.

The chain carries TRBV10-3 and TRBJ1-2; 8 bases agree with TRBD1. Germline V gene sequence: CDR1 ENHRY, CDR2 SYGVKD. This CDR3 has 14 amino acids. After removal of 6 bases from V and 6 bases from J, the junction contained 9 bases not matched to a gene. CDR3 region: CAIRGQEESHGYTF. The DNA for the CDR3 is TGTGCCATCAGGGGACAGGAGGAGTCCCATGGCTACACCTTC.

The chain has TRBV5-6 and TRBJ1-5, with D possibly TRBD1 on 6 matching bases. The CDR3 totals 15 residues. The V and J ends lost 4 bases and 3 bases respectively, with 14 bases between them. Looked up from germline, CDR1 is SGHDT and CDR2 is YYEEEE. CDR3 sequence reads: CASSAGEASNQPQHF. CDR3 in DNA: TGTGCCAGCAGCGCAGGGGAAGCTTCCAATCAGCCCCAGCATTTT.

CDR3: CASSYPGTAYGYTF. The CDR3 DNA sequence: TGTGCCAGCAGTTACCCCGGGACAGCCTATGGCTACACCTTC. This sequence joins TRBV6-2 or TRBV6-3 and TRBJ1-2; the match to TRBD1 covers 7 bases. J was trimmed by 4 bases and V by 2 bases; bases with no gene match: 4. Germline lookup yields CDR1 MNHEY and CDR2 SVGEGT. The CDR3 is made up of 14 amino acids.

CDR3 DNA sequence: TGTGCCAGCAGTCTCTGGGCCCGGAACACTGAAGCTTTCTTT. Translated, it gives CASSLWARNTEAFF. J is TRBJ1-1 and V is TRBV6-5; no clear D gene. Trimming took off 5 bases at V and 1 base at J, with 11 bases between the two ends. The CDR3 covers 14 residues. Germline CDR1 is MNHEY and CDR2 is SVGAGI.

The chain combines TRBV19 with TRBJ1-1, with no clear D. Trimming stripped 7 bases from V and 1 base from J, with 10 bases between. This CDR3 comprises 13 residues. Germline CDR1 reads LNHDA; CDR2 reads SQIVND (reference sequence). The CDR3 loop reads CASTGRQNTEAFF. The CDR3 bases are TGTGCCAGTACTGGCAGGCAGAACACTGAAGCTTTCTTT. The variable domain in full, with the rest retrieved from reference TRBV19 and TRBJ1-1, is DGGITQSPKYLFRKEGQNVTLSCEQNLNHDAMYWYRQDPGQGLRLIYYSQIVNDFQKGDIAEGYSVSREKKESFPLTVTSAQKNPTAFYLCASTGRQNTEAFFGQGTRLTVV.

This sequence joins TRBV6-5 and TRBJ1-2; TRBD1 aligns across 11 bases. CDR3 length: 13 residues. The junction had 3 bases not matched to a gene; V was cut back by 6 bases and J by 6 bases. Germline V gene lookup returns CDR1 MNHEY and CDR2 SVGAGI. CDR3 DNA: TGTGCCAGCAGGGAGGGACAGGGGGATGGCTACACCTTC. This gives the protein CASREGQGDGYTF.